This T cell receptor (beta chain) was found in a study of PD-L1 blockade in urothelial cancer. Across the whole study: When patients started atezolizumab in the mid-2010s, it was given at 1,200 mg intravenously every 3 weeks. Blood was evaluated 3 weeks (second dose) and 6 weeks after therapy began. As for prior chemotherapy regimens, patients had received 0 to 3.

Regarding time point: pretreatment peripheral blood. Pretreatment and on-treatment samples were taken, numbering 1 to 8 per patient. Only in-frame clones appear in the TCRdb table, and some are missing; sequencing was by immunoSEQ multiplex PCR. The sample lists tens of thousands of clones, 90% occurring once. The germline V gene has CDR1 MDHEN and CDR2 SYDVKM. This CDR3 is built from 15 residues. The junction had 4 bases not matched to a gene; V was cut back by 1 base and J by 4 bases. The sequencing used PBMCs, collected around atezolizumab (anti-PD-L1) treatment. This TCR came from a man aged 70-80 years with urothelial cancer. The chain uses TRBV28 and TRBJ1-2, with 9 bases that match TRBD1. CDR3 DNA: TGTGCCAGCAGTTTATACGGGACAGGGACCTATGGCTACACCTTC. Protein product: CASSLYGTGTYGYTF.